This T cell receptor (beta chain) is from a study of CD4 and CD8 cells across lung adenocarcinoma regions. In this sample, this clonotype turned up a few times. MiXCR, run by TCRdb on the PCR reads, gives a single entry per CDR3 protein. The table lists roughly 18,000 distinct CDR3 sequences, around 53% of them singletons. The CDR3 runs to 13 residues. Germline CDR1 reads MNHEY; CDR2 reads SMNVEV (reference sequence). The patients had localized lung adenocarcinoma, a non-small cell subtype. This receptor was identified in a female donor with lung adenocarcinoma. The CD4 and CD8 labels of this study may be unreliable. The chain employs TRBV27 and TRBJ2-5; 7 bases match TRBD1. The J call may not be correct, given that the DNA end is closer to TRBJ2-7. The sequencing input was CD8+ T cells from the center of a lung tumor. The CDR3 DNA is TGTGCCAGCAGTTGGACAGGCCGGGGCGAGCAGTACTTC. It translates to CASSWTGRGEQYF.